This record looks at one T cell receptor beta chain sequence and its context. The data stem from a study of OX40 agonist ivuxolimab in advanced cancers. About the research overall: Patients received the agonistic anti-OX40 (CD134) antibody ivuxolimab. Recorded diagnoses for dose-escalation patients were hepatocellular carcinoma, melanoma, renal cell or head and neck cancer. Having had anti-PD-1, anti-PD-L1 or anti-CTLA-4 therapy before was allowed, and over 35% had some. A partial response was reached by three patients: one with hepatocellular carcinoma and two with cutaneous melanoma.

The CDR3 is made up of 13 amino acids. The V and J ends lost 0 bases and 3 bases respectively, with 6 bases between them. Germline V gene data show CDR1 as MNHEY and CDR2 as SMNVEV (reference sequence). This table comes from immunoSEQ multiplex PCR, and its TCRdb copy is limited to in-frame clones, with some not included. This table holds approximately 59,000 clones, approximately 80% found once. The clonotype comes from an adult with an advanced solid tumor such as melanoma, head and neck, liver or kidney cancer. The sample in question was CD4+ or CD8+ T cells sorted from blood, obtained in a trial of the OX40 agonist ivuxolimab. The genes are TRBV27 and TRBJ2-7; D gene ambiguous. The CDR3 here is CASSLSHVYEQYF. CDR3 DNA: TGTGCCAGCAGTTTATCCCACGTCTACGAGCAGTACTTC.